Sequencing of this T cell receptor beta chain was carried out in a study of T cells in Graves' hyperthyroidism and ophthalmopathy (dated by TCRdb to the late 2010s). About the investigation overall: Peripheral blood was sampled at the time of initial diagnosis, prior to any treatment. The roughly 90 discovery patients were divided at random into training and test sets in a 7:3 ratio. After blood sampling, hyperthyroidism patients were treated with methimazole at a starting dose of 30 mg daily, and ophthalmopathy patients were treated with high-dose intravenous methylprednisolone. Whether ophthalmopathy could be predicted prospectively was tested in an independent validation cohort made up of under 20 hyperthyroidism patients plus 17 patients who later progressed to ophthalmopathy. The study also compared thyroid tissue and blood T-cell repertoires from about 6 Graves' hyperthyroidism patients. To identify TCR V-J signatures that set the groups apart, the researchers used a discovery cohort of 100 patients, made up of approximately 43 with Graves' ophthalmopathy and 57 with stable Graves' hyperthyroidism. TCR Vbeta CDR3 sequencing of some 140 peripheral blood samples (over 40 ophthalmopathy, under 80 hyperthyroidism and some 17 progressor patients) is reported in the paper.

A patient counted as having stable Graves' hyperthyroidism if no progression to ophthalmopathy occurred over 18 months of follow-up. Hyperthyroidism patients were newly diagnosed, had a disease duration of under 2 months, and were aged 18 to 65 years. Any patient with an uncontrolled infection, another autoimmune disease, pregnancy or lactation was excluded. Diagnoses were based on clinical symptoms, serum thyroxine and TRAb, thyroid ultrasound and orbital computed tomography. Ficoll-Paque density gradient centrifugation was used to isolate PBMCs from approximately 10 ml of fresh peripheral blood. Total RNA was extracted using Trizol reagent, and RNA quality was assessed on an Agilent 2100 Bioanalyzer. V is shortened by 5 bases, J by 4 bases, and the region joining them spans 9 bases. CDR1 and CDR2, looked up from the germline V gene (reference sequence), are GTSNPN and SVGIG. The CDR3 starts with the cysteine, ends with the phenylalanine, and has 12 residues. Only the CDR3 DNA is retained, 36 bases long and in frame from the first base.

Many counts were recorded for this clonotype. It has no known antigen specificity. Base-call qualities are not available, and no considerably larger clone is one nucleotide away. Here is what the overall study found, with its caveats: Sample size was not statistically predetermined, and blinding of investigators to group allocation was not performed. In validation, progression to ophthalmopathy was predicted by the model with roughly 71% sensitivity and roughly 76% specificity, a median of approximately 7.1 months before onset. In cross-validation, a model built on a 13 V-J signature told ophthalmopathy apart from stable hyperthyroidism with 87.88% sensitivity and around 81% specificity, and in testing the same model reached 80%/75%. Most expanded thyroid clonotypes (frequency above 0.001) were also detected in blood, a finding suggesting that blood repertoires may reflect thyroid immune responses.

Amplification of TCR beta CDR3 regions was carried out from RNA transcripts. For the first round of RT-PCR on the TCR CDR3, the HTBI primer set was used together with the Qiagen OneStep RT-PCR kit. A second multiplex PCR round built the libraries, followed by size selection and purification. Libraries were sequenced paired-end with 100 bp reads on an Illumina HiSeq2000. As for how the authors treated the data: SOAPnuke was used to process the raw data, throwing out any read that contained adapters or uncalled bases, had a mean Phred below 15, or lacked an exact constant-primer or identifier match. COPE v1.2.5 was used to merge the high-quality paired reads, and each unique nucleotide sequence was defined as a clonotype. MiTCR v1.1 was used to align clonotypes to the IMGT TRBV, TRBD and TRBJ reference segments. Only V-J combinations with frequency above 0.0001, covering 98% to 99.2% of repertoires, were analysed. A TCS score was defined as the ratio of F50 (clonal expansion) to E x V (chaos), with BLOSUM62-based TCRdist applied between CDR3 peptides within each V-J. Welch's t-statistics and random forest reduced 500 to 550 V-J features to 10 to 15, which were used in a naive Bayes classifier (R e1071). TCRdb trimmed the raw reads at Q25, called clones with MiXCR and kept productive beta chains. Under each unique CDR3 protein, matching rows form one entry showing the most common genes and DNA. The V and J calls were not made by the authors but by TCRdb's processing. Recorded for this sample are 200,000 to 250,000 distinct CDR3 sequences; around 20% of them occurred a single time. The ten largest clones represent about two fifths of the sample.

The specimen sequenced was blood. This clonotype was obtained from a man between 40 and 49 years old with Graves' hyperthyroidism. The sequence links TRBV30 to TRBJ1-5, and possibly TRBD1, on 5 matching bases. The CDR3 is CAWSRVNQPQHF. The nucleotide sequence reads TGTGCCTGGTCCAGGGTTAATCAGCCCCAGCATTTT.